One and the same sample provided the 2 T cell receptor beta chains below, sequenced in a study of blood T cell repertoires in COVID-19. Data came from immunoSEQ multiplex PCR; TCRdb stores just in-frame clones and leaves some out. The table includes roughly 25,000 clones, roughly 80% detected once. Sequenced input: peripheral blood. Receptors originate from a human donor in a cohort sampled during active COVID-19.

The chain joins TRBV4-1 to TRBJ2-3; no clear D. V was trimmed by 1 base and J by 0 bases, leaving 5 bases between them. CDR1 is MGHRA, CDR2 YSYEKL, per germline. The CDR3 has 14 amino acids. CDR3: CASSQGSSTDTQYF. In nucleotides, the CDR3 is TGCGCCAGCAGCCAAGGAAGCAGCACAGATACGCAGTATTTT.

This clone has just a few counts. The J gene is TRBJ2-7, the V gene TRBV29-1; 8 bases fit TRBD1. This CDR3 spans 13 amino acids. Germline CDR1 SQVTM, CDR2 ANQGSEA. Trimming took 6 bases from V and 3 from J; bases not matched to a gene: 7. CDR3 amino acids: CSVHGQGGYEQYF. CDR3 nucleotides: TGCAGCGTGCACGGACAGGGCGGCTACGAGCAGTACTTC.